The rows below give T cell receptor beta chains drawn from one sample of a study of preoperative IRX-2 immunotherapy in early breast cancer. The table came from immunoSEQ multiplex PCR; TCRdb's copy has only in-frame clones and leaves some out. The repertoire has 25,000 or so clones, roughly nine tenths of them found once; the top ten carry roughly 9%. The sample here was tumor tissue, taken after IRX-2 immunotherapy. These receptors were collected from a human donor with breast cancer. CDR3s include the opening cysteine and the closing phenylalanine or tryptophan. Each record gives: J gene, clone size, D gene, V gene, CDR3 DNA, CDR3 protein. D genes are given only for firm matches. Clone size, where shown, is once, few, many, or a class for clones that have expanded.

TRBJ2-7 | - | TRBD1 | TRBV27 | TGTGCCAGCAGTTCACCTTTTAGGGACAGGGTATTCTTC | CASSSPFRDRVFF
TRBJ1-1 | - | - | TRBV18 | TGTGCCAGCTCACCAGGGACCTTCGAGGGCACTGAAGCTTTCTTT | CASSPGTFEGTEAFF
TRBJ2-7 | - | - | TRBV28 | TGTGCCAGCAGTTATAGTGAGTACGAGCAGTACTTC | CASSYSEYEQYF
TRBJ1-6 | - | TRBD1 | TRBV6-5 | TGTGCCAGCAGTTACCGGGACAGGGGGGAGTCACCCCTCCACTTT | CASSYRDRGESPLHF
TRBJ1-5 | - | TRBD1 | TRBV27 | TGTGCCAGCAGTTACACAGGGGGCGTTCAGCCCCAGCATTTT | CASSYTGGVQPQHF
TRBJ2-6 | - | - | TRBV21-1 | TGTGCCATCCTTCGGACCTCTGGGGCCAACGTCCTGACTTTC | CAILRTSGANVLTF
TRBJ1-2 | - | TRBD1 | TRBV18 | TGTGCCAGCTCACCGGTTTCTGGACAGGGAGTTGAGGGCTACACCTTC | CASSPVSGQGVEGYTF
TRBJ2-1 | - | TRBD2 | TRBV29-1 | TGCAGCGTTGATGAGGGTCTCGGGGGGGCCTTAGGTGAGCAGTTCTTC | CSVDEGLGGALGEQFF
TRBJ2-5 | - | TRBD1 | TRBV5-1 | TGCGCCAGCAGCTCCGGGACAGGGGGCGAGACCCAGTACTTC | CASSSGTGGETQYF
TRBJ2-7 | - | TRBD1 | TRBV5-3 | TGTGCCAGAAGCTCATCCTTACCGGGACAGCCCTACGAGCAGTACTTC | CARSSSLPGQPYEQYF
TRBJ2-7 | - | TRBD2 | TRBV5-4 | TGTGCCAGCAGCTTGGACAGCGGGAGACTAAACGAGCAGTACTTC | CASSLDSGRLNEQYF
TRBJ2-2 | once | - | TRBV14 | TGTGCCAGCAGCCAAGTGACGGCCGGGGAGCTGTTTTTT | CASSQVTAGELFF
TRBJ2-3 | - | TRBD2 | TRBV10-1 | TGCGCCAGCAGTGAGACTAGCGGAGATACGCAGTATTTT | CASSETSGDTQYF
TRBJ2-7 | - | - | TRBV9 | TGTGCCAGCAGTGAGATCCCAGGAGGCGAGCAGTACTTC | CASSEIPGGEQYF
TRBJ1-2 | - | - | TRBV6-6 | TGTGCCAGCAGTTACGAACTCTCCGGGGATGGCTACACCTTC | CASSYELSGDGYTF
TRBJ1-4 | - | - | TRBV7-2 | TGTGCCAGCAGCGTTAATACAGGATCTAATGAAAAACTGTTTTTT | CASSVNTGSNEKLFF
TRBJ1-1 | - | - | TRBV28 | TGTGCCAGCACCACGCCCCCCCTGTGGGGCACTGAAGCTTTCTTT | CASTTPPLWGTEAFF
TRBJ2-1 | - | TRBD2 | TRBV9 | TGTGCCAGCAGCCCACGGAGCGGGAGGGGATATGAGCAGTTCTTC | CASSPRSGRGYEQFF
TRBJ2-3 | few | - | TRBV10-2 | TGCGCCAGCACTATCCCCGGTACAGATACGCAGTATTTT | CASTIPGTDTQYF
TRBJ2-1 | - | - | TRBV7-2 | TGTGCCAGCAGCTTAAGGGGTGACAATGAGCAGTTCTTC | CASSLRGDNEQFF
TRBJ2-7 | - | TRBD1 | TRBV6-5 | TGTGCCAGCAGTTCGGCCCGGGACAGGGGGAACGAGCAGTACTTC | CASSSARDRGNEQYF
TRBJ2-6 | - | TRBD2 | TRBV7-2 | TGTGCCAGCAGCTTCGGGGGGTCATTAGGGGCCAACGTCCTGACTTTC | CASSFGGSLGANVLTF
TRBJ2-6 | - | - | TRBV4-1 | TGCGCCAGCAACCGCCTGTTCTCTGGGGCCAACGTCCTGACTTTC | CASNRLFSGANVLTF
TRBJ1-6 | once | - | TRBV7-6 | TGTGCCAGCAACCCGCCTGAGGGGATTGGTAATTCACCCCTCCACTTT | CASNPPEGIGNSPLHF
TRBJ2-3 | - | - | TRBV5-1 | TGCGCCAGCCGTCCTGCGGGGGCTAGCACAGATACGCAGTATTTT | CASRPAGASTDTQYF
TRBJ1-5 | - | - | TRBV5-4 | TGTGCCAGCAGCTTGGGGGGCGGGAGCCATCAGCCCCAGCATTTT | CASSLGGGSHQPQHF
TRBJ1-6 | - | - | TRBV5-4 | TGTGCCAGCAGCTTGGGAGGGACAAGTAATTCACCCCTCCACTTT | CASSLGGTSNSPLHF
TRBJ2-1 | once | TRBD2 | TRBV5-5 | TGTGCCAGCAGCTCTCTAGCGGGAGTTGGTAACAATGAGCAGTTCTTC | CASSSLAGVGNNEQFF
TRBJ1-1 | - | - | TRBV6-5 | TGTGCCAGCAGTCGGATATCGAACACTGAAGCTTTCTTT | CASSRISNTEAFF
TRBJ2-3 | few | TRBD2 | TRBV10-2 | TGCGCCAGCAGTGGTACAGCGGGGGGGCAGGAAGATACGCAGTATTTT | CASSGTAGGQEDTQYF
TRBJ1-4 | - | TRBD1 | TRBV28 | TGTGCCAGCAGATTCCCGGGACAGGGGTATGAAAAACTGTTTTTT | CASRFPGQGYEKLFF
TRBJ1-3 | - | - | TRBV28 | TGTGCCAGCAGCCCACAGGGCCTCTCTGGAAACACCATATATTTT | CASSPQGLSGNTIYF
TRBJ2-7 | once | TRBD2 | TRBV5-1 | TGCGCCAGCAGCTTACCTGCCGGACTAGCGGGGGAATACGAGCAGTACTTC | CASSLPAGLAGEYEQYF
TRBJ2-3 | - | - | TRBV11-1 | TGTGCCAGCAGATACACCCAACCCGGCACAGATACGCAGTATTTT | CASRYTQPGTDTQYF
TRBJ2-1 | - | - | TRBV11-2 | TGTGCCAGCAGCTTAGCCCTTTACAATGAGCAGTTCTTC | CASSLALYNEQFF
TRBJ2-1 | - | TRBD2 | TRBV5-1 | TGCGCCAGCAGGCTAGCGGAGGGCTCATATGAGCAGTTCTTC | CASRLAEGSYEQFF
TRBJ2-3 | - | TRBD1 | TRBV12-5 | TGTGCTAGTGGTGACAGGGCCCGCACAGATACGCAGTATTTT | CASGDRARTDTQYF
TRBJ2-1 | once | TRBD2 | TRBV11-2 | TGTGCCAGCAGCCCCCCCCAAGCGGGAAAAGGCAATGAGCAGTTCTTC | CASSPPQAGKGNEQFF
TRBJ2-2 | - | - | TRBV6-1 | TGTGCCAGCAGTGAACGAACAGACGCGAACACCGGGGAGCTGTTTTTT | CASSERTDANTGELFF
TRBJ2-1 | - | TRBD2 | TRBV7-2 | TGTGCCAGCAGCTTCAGGACTAGCGGGGGCAATGAGCAGTTCTTC | CASSFRTSGGNEQFF
TRBJ2-7 | - | - | TRBV10-1 | TGCGCCAGCAGTGATCCGGGGCGGGAGCAGTACTTC | CASSDPGREQYF
TRBJ2-2 | few | - | TRBV11-2 | TGTGCCAGCAGCTCCGGACTGCTGAACACCGGGGAGCTGTTTTTT | CASSSGLLNTGELFF
TRBJ2-1 | - | TRBD2 | TRBV27 | TGTGCCAGCAGTAGAGGACTAGCGGGGCCCTCCTACAATGAGCAGTTCTTC | CASSRGLAGPSYNEQFF
TRBJ2-5 | few | - | TRBV4-1 | TGCGCCAGCAGCCCCCGTGAGGGGTTCCAAGAGACCCAGTACTTC | CASSPREGFQETQYF
TRBJ1-5 | - | - | TRBV30 | TGTGCCTGGACGGGAAATAGCAATCAGCCCCAGCATTTT | CAWTGNSNQPQHF
TRBJ2-3 | - | - | TRBV19 | TGTGCCACCCTCCCGGGACACGGACCCTGGGATACGCAGTATTTT | CATLPGHGPWDTQYF